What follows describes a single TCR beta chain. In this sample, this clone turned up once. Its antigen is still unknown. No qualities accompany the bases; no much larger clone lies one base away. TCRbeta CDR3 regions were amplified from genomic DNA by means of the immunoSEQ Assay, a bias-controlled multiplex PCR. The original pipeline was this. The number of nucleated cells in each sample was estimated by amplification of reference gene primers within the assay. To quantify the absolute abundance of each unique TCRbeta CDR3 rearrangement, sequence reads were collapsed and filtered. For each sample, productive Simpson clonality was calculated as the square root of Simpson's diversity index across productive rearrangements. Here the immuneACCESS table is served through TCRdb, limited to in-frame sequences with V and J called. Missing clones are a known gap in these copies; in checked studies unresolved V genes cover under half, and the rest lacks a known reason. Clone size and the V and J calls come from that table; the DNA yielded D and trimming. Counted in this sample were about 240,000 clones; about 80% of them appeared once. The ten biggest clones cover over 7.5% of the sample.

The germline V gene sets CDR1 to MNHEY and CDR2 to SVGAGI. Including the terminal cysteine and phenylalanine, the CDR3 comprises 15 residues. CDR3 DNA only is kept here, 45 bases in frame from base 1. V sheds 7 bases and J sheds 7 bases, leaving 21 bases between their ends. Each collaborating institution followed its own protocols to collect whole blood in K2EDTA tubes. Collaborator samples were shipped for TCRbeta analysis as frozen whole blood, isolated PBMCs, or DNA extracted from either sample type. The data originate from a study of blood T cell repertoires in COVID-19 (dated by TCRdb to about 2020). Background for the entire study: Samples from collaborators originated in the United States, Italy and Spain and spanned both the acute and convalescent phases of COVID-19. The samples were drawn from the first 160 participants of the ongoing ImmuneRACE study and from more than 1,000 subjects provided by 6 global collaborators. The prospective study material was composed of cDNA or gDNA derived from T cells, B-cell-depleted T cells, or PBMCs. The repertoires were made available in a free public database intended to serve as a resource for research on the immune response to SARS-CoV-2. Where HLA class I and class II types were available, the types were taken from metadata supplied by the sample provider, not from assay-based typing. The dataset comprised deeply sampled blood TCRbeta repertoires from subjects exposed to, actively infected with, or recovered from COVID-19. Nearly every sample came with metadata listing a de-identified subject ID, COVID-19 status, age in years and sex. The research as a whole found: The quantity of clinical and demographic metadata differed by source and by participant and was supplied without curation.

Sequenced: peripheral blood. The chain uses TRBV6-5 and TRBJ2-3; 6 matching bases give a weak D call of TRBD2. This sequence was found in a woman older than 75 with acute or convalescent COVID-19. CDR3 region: CASIKSGRLQNTQYF. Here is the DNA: TGTGCCAGCATTAAGTCGGGGAGGCTCCAAAATACGCAGTATTTT.